The clone carrying this T cell receptor (beta chain) was counted once. CDR1 MNHEY and CDR2 SMNVEV come from the germline V gene (reference sequence). CDR3 length: 15 residues. V was cut by 6 bases and J by 5 bases, with 16 bases left in between. Per the original methods: It was from reference gene primer amplification that nucleated cell counts were estimated. Produced via immunoSEQ multiplex PCR; TCRdb's table is partial and in-frame only. V and J calls and clone size are given by that table; D and trimming were obtained from the DNA. The sample yields about 130,000 clones, over 85% seen once. This sample was taken from a study of blood T cell repertoires in COVID-19. About the research overall: Samples taken during acute and convalescent COVID-19 were collected in the United States, Italy and Spain. T cells, B-cell-depleted T cells, or PBMCs provided the cDNA or gDNA that served as material.

The clonotype originates from a man aged 45 to 65 with active COVID-19. The rearrangement links TRBV27 to TRBJ1-4; D gene unclear. The sequencing sample was made of peripheral blood. The CDR3 loop is CASRLAGVKNEKLFF. CDR3 DNA: TGTGCCAGCAGGCTGGCGGGCGTAAAGAATGAAAAACTGTTTTTT.